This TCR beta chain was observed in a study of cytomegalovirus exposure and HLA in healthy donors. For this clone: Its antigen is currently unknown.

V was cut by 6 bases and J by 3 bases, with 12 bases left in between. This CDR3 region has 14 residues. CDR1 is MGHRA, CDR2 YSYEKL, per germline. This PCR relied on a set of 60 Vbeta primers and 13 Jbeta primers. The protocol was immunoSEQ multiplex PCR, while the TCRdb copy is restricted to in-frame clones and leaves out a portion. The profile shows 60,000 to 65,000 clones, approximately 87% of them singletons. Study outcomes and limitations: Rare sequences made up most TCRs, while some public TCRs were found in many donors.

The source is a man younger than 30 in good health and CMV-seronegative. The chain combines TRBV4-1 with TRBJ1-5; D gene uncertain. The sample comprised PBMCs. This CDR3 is CASRLEWDNQPQHF. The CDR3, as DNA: TGCGCCAGCAGACTAGAGTGGGACAATCAGCCCCAGCATTTT.